One sample yielded the 23 T cell receptor beta chains listed below, sequenced in a study of blood T cells in healthy people across ages. Sample-barcoded 5' priming and a J-beta primer mix drove a second PCR of roughly 6 to 12 cycles. A single record per CDR3 protein comes from TCRdb applying MiXCR to the 5' RACE reads. The sample lists about 1,500,000 distinct CDR3 sequences, under 30% occurring once. The sequenced sample consisted of blood. The source is a woman in her 30s in good health.

This clonotype was seen ten or more times. This rearrangement joins TRBV18 to TRBJ2-7; 8 bases align to TRBD1. The CDR3 has 16 residues. V trimming: 2 bases; J trimming: 6 bases; junction bases outside the gene matches: 12. Germline V gene data show CDR1 as KGHSH and CDR2 as LQKENI. The CDR3 DNA is TGTGCCAGCTCACCATCTCGACAGGGGCCCATAGGCGAGCAGTACTTC. It specifies CASSPSRQGPIGEQYF.

CDR3 loop: CAVPLPGELFF. The CDR3 nucleotides read TGTGCCGTCCCCCTACCCGGGGAGCTGTTTTTT. The chain is built from TRBV7-6 and TRBJ2-2; D remains ambiguous. The V gene lost 11 bases and the J gene lost 6 bases, with 10 bases spanning the gap. CDR1 and CDR2 from the germline V gene are SGHVS and FNYEAQ. The CDR3 extends over 11 amino acids.

For this clonotype: This may be a read error: a much more frequent sequence differs by one nucleotide. The chain links TRBV20-1 to TRBJ2-5; D is undetermined. V was shortened by 5 bases and J by 4 bases, with 5 bases between the two germline ends. The CDR3 runs to 10 residues. Germline-derived CDR1 and CDR2 are DFQATT and SNEGSKA (reference sequence). The CDR3 is CSAQAETQYF. CDR3 DNA sequence: TGCAGTGCTCAAGCAGAGACCCAGTACTTC.

CDR3 DNA sequence: TGTGCCAGCACTTCCACGCGGAGGGAGAACACTGAAGCTTTCTTT. It yields the protein CASTSTRRENTEAFF. This sequence joins TRBV21-1 and TRBJ1-1. TRBV21-1 is labeled a pseudogene. The CDR3 is made up of 15 amino acids.

The chain combines TRBV12-3 or TRBV12-4 with TRBJ2-3, with TRBD2 matching 12 bases. CDR3 length equals 17 residues. The V gene end was trimmed by 5 bases and the J gene end by 5 bases; junction bases not matched to a gene: 11. The CDR3 DNA reads TGTGCCAGCAGTCCCCGACTAGCGGGGGCACAAATAGATACGCAGTATTTT. Its translation is CASSPRLAGAQIDTQYF.

As regards this clonotype: Being one base from a much bigger clone, this may be a read error. This sequence joins TRBV10-3 and TRBJ2-5, with 7 bases that match TRBD2. The DNA matches TRBJ2-7 better at its end, which makes the J call doubtful. CDR1 is ENHRY, CDR2 SYGVKD, per germline. This CDR3 spans 13 amino acids. CDR3 bases: TGTGCCATCAGTGTTGGCGGGAGTAGCGAGCAGTACTTC. Translation gives CAISVGGSSEQYF.

The V call is TRBV7-9, the J call TRBJ1-6, with D perhaps matching TRBD1 (6 bases). The CDR3 contains 15 residues. CDR1 is SEHNR and CDR2 is FQNEAQ in the germline V gene (reference sequence). V was cut by 1 base and J by 7 bases, with 11 bases left in between. The CDR3 protein is CASSLESRGNSPLHF. CDR3 DNA sequence: TGTGCCAGCAGCTTAGAATCCAGGGGAAATTCACCCCTCCACTTT.

This clonotype was recorded a few times. The chain combines TRBV27 with TRBJ2-1, with D maybe TRBD2 (6 bases). CDR3 length equals 17 residues. The germline V and J ends were trimmed by 3 bases and 0 bases, with 15 bases remaining between them. Germline CDR1 reads MNHEY; CDR2 reads SMNVEV (reference sequence). CDR3 nucleotides: TGTGCCAGCAGTTTGACCGGGGACTGGCGCTCCTACAATGAGCAGTTCTTC. Its translation is CASSLTGDWRSYNEQFF.

The chain joins TRBV10-3 to TRBJ2-5; TRBD1 is a possible D gene (5 bases). In germline, CDR1 is ENHRY, CDR2 SYGVKD. V shed 7 bases and J shed 11 bases, with 20 bases lying between them. The CDR3 is made up of 13 amino acids. This CDR3 reads CAIKGWSNNEQYF. Written as DNA, the CDR3 is TGTGCCATCAAGGGGTGGAGTAACAATGAGCAGTACTTC.

In this sample, this clonotype turned up a few times. The V gene is TRBV10-3, the J gene TRBJ2-3; possibly TRBD2 for D (7 bases). CDR3 length: 15 amino acids. The germline V and J ends were trimmed by 6 bases and 2 bases, with 15 bases remaining between them. CDR1 is ENHRY and CDR2 is SYGVKD in the germline V gene. CDR3 in DNA: TGTGCCATCAGGCCCCGGGGGGCCGTCACAGATACGCAGTATTTT. Its protein product is CAIRPRGAVTDTQYF.

This clonotype showed up just a few times. J is TRBJ2-1 and V is TRBV5-4, with 10 positions matching TRBD1. Trimming cost V 0 bases and J 0 bases; bases outside gene matches: 3. The CDR3 runs to 17 residues. Per germline, CDR1 SGHNT and CDR2 YYREEE (reference sequence). The CDR3 nucleotides are TGTGCCAGCAGCTTGGCCGGGACAGGGGTCTCCTACAATGAGCAGTTCTTC. Translation: CASSLAGTGVSYNEQFF.

Remarks on this clonotype: The junction departs from germline at one end; a sequencing error may be responsible. This chain joins TRBV5-1 and TRBJ1-6; tentative D call: TRBD1 (5 bases). The CDR3 is 13 residues long. The germline CDR1 and CDR2 sequences are SGHRS and YFSETQ. For the CDR3, the DNA is TGCGCCAGCAGCGTGAGGGGCGATTCACCCCCCCACTTT. Translation: CASSVRGDSPPHF.

The rearrangement links TRBV20-1 to TRBJ2-2; D is uncertain. Germline CDR1 reads DFQATT; CDR2 reads SNEGSKA (reference sequence). Trimming cost V 6 bases and J 8 bases, with 22 bases left between them. The CDR3 has 15 residues. The CDR3 here is CSASPSSSPPGELFF. CDR3 nucleotides: TGCAGTGCCAGCCCTTCAAGCTCCCCCCCGGGGGAGCTGTTTTTT.

Turning to this clonotype: A much larger clone differs by one base, so this may be a read error. The chain has TRBV12-3 or TRBV12-4 and TRBJ2-7, with D perhaps matching TRBD1 or TRBD2 (5 bases each). This CDR3 has 12 residues. The CDR3 DNA reads TGTGTCAGCAGTTCCGGGACGGGCGAGCAGTACTTC. This codes for CVSSSGTGEQYF.

A word on this clonotype: An end of the junction does not agree with germline; a read error may underlie this. The chain uses TRBV5-1 and TRBJ2-7, with D perhaps TRBD1 (5 bases). Germline V CDR1 and CDR2: SGHRS, YFSETQ. CDR3 length: 13 amino acids. CDR3 amino acids: CASSPPGPYGQYF. CDR3 DNA sequence: TGCGCCAGCAGTCCCCCAGGGCCGTACGGGCAGTACTTC.

The chain joins TRBV12-5 to TRBJ2-1; 8 positions agree with TRBD2. J was trimmed by 4 bases and V by 5 bases; bases with no gene match: 16. Germline V gene data show CDR1 as LGHNT and CDR2 as FRNRAP. CDR3 length equals 18 residues. The DNA for the CDR3 is TGTGCTAGTGGTCTCCACCCCGAGGGAGCGGGAGTGTACAATGAGCAGTTCTTC. Protein: CASGLHPEGAGVYNEQFF.

In its sample, this clonotype was seen a few times. This chain uses TRBV12-5 with TRBJ2-1; D remains ambiguous. The CDR3 extends over 13 amino acids. CDR1 is LGHNT, CDR2 FRNRAP, per germline. Trimming took 1 base from V and 4 from J, leaving 5 bases between them. The CDR3 here is CASGLDGYNEQFF. CDR3 DNA sequence: TGTGCTAGTGGTTTGGACGGATACAATGAGCAGTTCTTC.

The table lists this clonotype with many counts. V and J are TRBV20-1 and TRBJ2-7, with D unclear. The CDR3 consists of 16 residues. Germline CDR1 DFQATT, CDR2 SNEGSKA (reference sequence). The V end lost 0 bases, the J end lost 0 bases, and 15 bases lay between the germline ends. The CDR3 sequence is CSARDLDRGSSYEQYF. The CDR3 region has the DNA TGCAGTGCTAGAGATCTCGATCGAGGTAGCTCCTACGAGCAGTACTTC.

This clonotype appeared a few times. The chain couples TRBV28 to TRBJ1-1; D is ambiguous. The germline V gene has CDR1 MDHEN and CDR2 SYDVKM. The CDR3 totals 15 residues. V was trimmed by 5 bases and J by 3 bases, leaving 16 bases between them. The CDR3 loop is CASSRDGVAHTEAFF. CDR3 sequence (DNA): TGTGCCAGCAGTCGAGACGGGGTTGCGCACACTGAAGCTTTCTTT.

The J gene is TRBJ2-3, the V gene TRBV10-3; D tentatively reads TRBD1 or TRBD2 (5 bases each). Germline CDR1 is ENHRY and CDR2 is SYGVKD. The CDR3 extends over 16 amino acids. Trimming took off 0 bases at V and 1 base at J, with 11 bases between the two ends. The CDR3 bases are TGTGCCATCAGTGAGTCGTTGCTGGGGGGCACAGATACGCAGTATTTT. Protein product: CAISESLLGGTDTQYF.

The rearrangement joins TRBV9 to TRBJ2-1; 8 bases are a match to TRBD2. Germline lookup yields CDR1 SGDLS and CDR2 YYNGEE. V shed 2 bases and J 7 bases; nucleotides not matched to a gene: 8. There are 15 residues in the CDR3. CDR3 in DNA: TGTGCCAGCAGCGTGGGGACTTGCGGGGGGAATGAGCAGTTCTTC. This gives the protein CASSVGTCGGNEQFF.

On this clonotype itself: It may be a read error: a sequence one base away is much more abundant. This chain connects TRBV20-1 to TRBJ2-7; D possibly corresponds to TRBD1 (5 bases). The CDR3 totals 12 residues. Trimming pared 0 bases from V and 7 bases from J, leaving 10 bases between. Germline assignment: CDR1 DFQATT and CDR2 SNEGSKA (reference sequence). The CDR3 DNA reads as TGCAGTGCTAGAGAGGAAGGGGTTGAGCAGTACTTC. Encoded protein: CSAREEGVEQYF.

Only a few counts were recorded for this clonotype. The J gene is TRBJ2-3, the V gene TRBV6-1; TRBD2 is a possible D gene (5 bases). Germline CDR1 reads MNHNS; CDR2 reads SASEGT. The CDR3 runs 14 residues. The V end lost 6 bases, the J end lost 4 bases, and 14 bases lay between the germline ends. CDR3: CASSTGIPPDTQYF. The CDR3 DNA follows: TGTGCCAGCAGCACCGGGATACCCCCAGATACGCAGTATTTT.